The following is a T cell receptor (beta chain) sequence with its context. The record originates from a study of T cells in Graves' hyperthyroidism and ophthalmopathy. Used for diagnoses were clinical symptoms, serum thyroxine and TRAb, thyroid ultrasound and orbital computed tomography. V lost 0 bases, J lost 8 bases, and 6 bases stayed unmatched. The CDR3 loop spans 16 amino acids. Germline CDR1 reads SGHRS; CDR2 reads YFSETQ. Amplified TCR beta CDR3 regions came from RNA transcripts. The HTBI set primed first-round TCR CDR3 RT-PCR. TCRdb passed the multiplex PCR reads through MiXCR, listing each CDR3 protein once. The sample consists of approximately 700,000 distinct CDR3 sequences, about 45% of them appearing once.

The TCR was taken from an adult man with Graves' disease, either hyperthyroidism or ophthalmopathy (not recorded which). Sequencing was performed on peripheral blood or thyroid tissue (not recorded which). The chain couples TRBV5-1 to TRBJ1-6; 9 bases line up with TRBD1. The CDR3 here is CASSLEPRTGDSPLHF. The CDR3 DNA reads TGCGCCAGCAGCTTGGAGCCCCGGACAGGGGATTCACCCCTCCACTTT. The complete variable domain, with remaining parts taken from reference TRBV5-1 and TRBJ1-6, reads KAGVTQTPRYLIKTRGQQVTLSCSPISGHRSVSWYQQTPGQGLQFLFEYFSETQRNKGNFPGRFSGRQFSNSRSEMNVSTLELGDSALYLCASSLEPRTGDSPLHFGNGTRLTVT.